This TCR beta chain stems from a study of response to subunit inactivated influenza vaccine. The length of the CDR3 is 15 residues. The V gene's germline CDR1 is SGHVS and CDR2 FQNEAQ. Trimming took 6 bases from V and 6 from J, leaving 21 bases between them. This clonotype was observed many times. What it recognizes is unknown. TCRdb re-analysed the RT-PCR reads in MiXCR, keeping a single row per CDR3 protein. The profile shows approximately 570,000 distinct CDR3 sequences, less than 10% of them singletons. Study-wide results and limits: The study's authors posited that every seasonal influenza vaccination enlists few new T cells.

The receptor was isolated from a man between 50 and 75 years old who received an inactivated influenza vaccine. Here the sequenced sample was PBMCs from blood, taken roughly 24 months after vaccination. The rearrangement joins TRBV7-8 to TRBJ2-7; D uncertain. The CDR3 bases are TGTGCCAGCAGTTGGTCCTCAGGAACCGGTTTCGAGCAGTACTTC. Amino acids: CASSWSSGTGFEQYF.